This is a list of T cell receptor beta chains from one sample in a study of blood T cell repertoires in COVID-19. Here immunoSEQ multiplex PCR was the method, and the copy in TCRdb shows in-frame clones only, minus some. Here the sample spans about 170,000 clones, approximately 86% being singletons. Sequences were obtained from peripheral blood. Every receptor here comes from a woman at least 80 years old with active or convalescent COVID-19. Each CDR3 is given with its conserved first and last residue. The order of the fields is J gene, V gene, D gene, clone size, CDR3 DNA, CDR3 protein. D genes are given only for firm matches. The listing skips clone size in some rows; elsewhere it reads once, few, many or a size class.

>TRBJ2-7|TRBV28|TRBD2|NA
TGTGCCAGCAGTTTCCCCTGGACTAGCGGGATCGCCGAGCAGTACTTC
CASSFPWTSGIAEQYF
>TRBJ2-7|TRBV2|NA|NA
TGTGCCAGCATGGTTGATAGCTCCTACGAGCAGTACTTC
CASMVDSSYEQYF
>TRBJ1-1|TRBV4-1|NA|few
TGCGCCAGCAGCCAAGATCGGGGACTAGAGACTGAAGCTTTCTTT
CASSQDRGLETEAFF
>TRBJ1-5|TRBV30|NA|NA
TGTGCCTGGAGTGCCAGGGGTAGCGGCAATCAGCCCCAGCATTTT
CAWSARGSGNQPQHF
>TRBJ2-1|TRBV5-4|TRBD2|NA
TGTGCCAGCAGTTTTAGCGGGAGGTCGGGTAATGAGCAGTTCTTC
CASSFSGRSGNEQFF
>TRBJ2-5|TRBV5-1|TRBD1|NA
TGCGCCAGCAGGAAGGGGACAGGGTCCGAGACCCAGTACTTC
CASRKGTGSETQYF
>TRBJ1-4|TRBV7-6|NA|NA
TGTGCCAGCAGCTTATGGGGCAGCTCAACTAATGAAAAACTGTTTTTT
CASSLWGSSTNEKLFF
>TRBJ1-2|TRBV2|TRBD1|NA
TGTGCCAGCAGTGGGACAGGGGTTGGCTACACCTTC
CASSGTGVGYTF
>TRBJ2-7|TRBV3-1/TRBV3-2|NA|once
TGTGCCAGCAGCCAAGAATACAACGAGCAGTACTTC
CASSQEYNEQYF
>TRBJ2-2|TRBV5-4|TRBD1|NA
TGTGCCAGCCACGGAAGGGACAGGGGGGGTAATAGCGCGTCCCCCGGGGAGCTGTTTTTT
CASHGRDRGGNSASPGELFF
>TRBJ2-5|TRBV18|NA|few
TGTGCCAGCTCACCCGAGGAGACCCAGTACTTC
CASSPEETQYF
>TRBJ1-5|TRBV28|TRBD1|NA
TGTGCCAGCAGTGACTCGACAGGGGGCTACAATCAGCCCCAGCATTTT
CASSDSTGGYNQPQHF
>TRBJ2-3|TRBV5-1|TRBD2|NA
TGCGCCAGCAGCACGACTAGCCCAGATACGCAGTATTTT
CASSTTSPDTQYF
>TRBJ1-1|TRBV18|NA|NA
TGTGCCAGCTCACCAACGGGAGGCACTGAAGCTTTCTTT
CASSPTGGTEAFF
>TRBJ2-1|TRBV24-1|NA|NA
TGTGCCACCAGTGACCCTCGTTCCTCGGGAACCTACAATGAGCAGTTCTTC
CATSDPRSSGTYNEQFF
>TRBJ2-1|TRBV5-1|TRBD2|NA
TGCGCCAGCGGAGCGGGAGGGAGCTCCTACAATGAGCAGTTCTTC
CASGAGGSSYNEQFF
>TRBJ2-1|TRBV5-1|TRBD2|NA
TGCGCCAGCAGCGATAGCGGGAGTGTCCACAATGAGCAGTTCTTC
CASSDSGSVHNEQFF
>TRBJ2-7|TRBV9|NA|NA
TGTGCCAGCAGCGTAGCTACGGGAGACACCGAGCAGTACTTC
CASSVATGDTEQYF
>TRBJ2-2|TRBV9|NA|NA
TGTGCCAGCAGCGTAGATTTAGGGGTCACCAGGGAGCTGTTTTTT
CASSVDLGVTRELFF
>TRBJ1-1|TRBV9|NA|NA
TGTGCCAGCAGCGTACGGGGGGGCACTGAAGCTTTCTTT
CASSVRGGTEAFF
>TRBJ1-2|TRBV5-1|TRBD1|NA
TGCGCCAGCAGCTTGGGACAGGGGGCTGGCGGCTACACCTTC
CASSLGQGAGGYTF
>TRBJ2-7|TRBV5-1|TRBD2|NA
TGCGCCAGCAGCCCCAGTCCCAGCGGGAGGACCTACGAGCAGTACTTC
CASSPSPSGRTYEQYF
>TRBJ1-2|TRBV19|TRBD1|NA
TGTGCCAGTAGTATCCGACAGGGGGCACTTGACTATGGCTACACCTTC
CASSIRQGALDYGYTF
>TRBJ2-5|TRBV18|NA|NA
TGTGCCAGCTCACCATTTACGAGGGAAAAGACCCAGTACTTC
CASSPFTREKTQYF
>TRBJ1-3|TRBV4-1|NA|NA
TGCGCCAGCAGCCAAGGCCCTGCCGTCAGGGCGAACACCATATATTTT
CASSQGPAVRANTIYF
>TRBJ1-2|TRBV19|TRBD1|once
TGTGCCAGTAGTATAGATCTGCAGGGGGCCGACTATGGCTACACCTTC
CASSIDLQGADYGYTF
>TRBJ1-6|TRBV19|NA|NA
TGTGCCAGTAGTCGGGAGGTATCACCCCTCCACTTT
CASSREVSPLHF
>TRBJ2-2|TRBV5-1|TRBD2|NA
TGCGCCAGCAGACCCGCGGCGGGAGTCGGCACCGGGGAGCTGTTTTTT
CASRPAAGVGTGELFF
>TRBJ1-1|TRBV5-1|NA|NA
TGCGCCAGCAGCCCGGGACGGGAGACTGAAGCTTTCTTT
CASSPGRETEAFF
>TRBJ2-2|TRBV10-1|TRBD2|NA
TGCGCCAGCAGTGAGGCGGGACTAGGAGACACCGGGGAGCTGTTTTTT
CASSEAGLGDTGELFF
>TRBJ1-2|TRBV5-5|TRBD1|NA
TGTGCCAGCAGCTTGGTGGAGGGGGCGAGAGGCTACACCTTC
CASSLVEGARGYTF
>TRBJ2-7|TRBV2|NA|NA
TGTGCCAGCAGTTCGGTAAAGCAGTACTTC
CASSSVKQYF
>TRBJ2-4|TRBV6-5|TRBD1|NA
TGTGCCAGCAGTTACCTCGGACAGGGGACAAACATTCAGTACTTC
CASSYLGQGTNIQYF
>TRBJ1-1|TRBV6-5|NA|NA
TGTGCCAGCAGTTCCCCGACTGTGAACACTGAAGCTTTCTTT
CASSSPTVNTEAFF
>TRBJ2-1|TRBV28|TRBD2|few
TGTGCCAGCACGCTATTGGCGGGAGCCCCCAATGAGCAGTTCTTC
CASTLLAGAPNEQFF
>TRBJ1-1|TRBV7-3|NA|NA
TGTGCCAGCAGCCTGAGGGCCTCGAACACTGAAGCTTTCTTT
CASSLRASNTEAFF
>TRBJ2-4|TRBV10-1|NA|NA
TGCGCCAGCAGTGAGTCCATCGGGAGTGCCCTTATAGCCAAAAACATTCAGTACTTC
CASSESIGSALIAKNIQYF
>TRBJ2-7|TRBV6-5|TRBD2|NA
TGTGCCAGCAGTCGGTACCGGGAGGGCGAGCAGTACTTC
CASSRYREGEQYF
>TRBJ2-7|TRBV28|TRBD1|NA
TGTGCCAGCAGCCACAGGGGGATCTCGGACGAGCAGTACTTC
CASSHRGISDEQYF
>TRBJ1-5|TRBV11-2|NA|few
TGTGCCAGCAGCTTAGGAGGGTATGGGGATCAGCCCCAGCATTTT
CASSLGGYGDQPQHF
>TRBJ1-1|TRBV9|NA|NA
TGTGCCAGCAGCGTAGTTCTGGGCGAGAACACTGAAGCTTTCTTT
CASSVVLGENTEAFF
>TRBJ1-5|TRBV5-6|NA|NA
TGTGCCAGCAGCTTGGTAGGGGCAAACAATCAGCCCCAGCATTTT
CASSLVGANNQPQHF
>TRBJ1-6|TRBV6-1|NA|few
TGTGCCAGCAGTGCCCCGTCAGCCCGGAGGAATTCACCCCTCCACTTT
CASSAPSARRNSPLHF